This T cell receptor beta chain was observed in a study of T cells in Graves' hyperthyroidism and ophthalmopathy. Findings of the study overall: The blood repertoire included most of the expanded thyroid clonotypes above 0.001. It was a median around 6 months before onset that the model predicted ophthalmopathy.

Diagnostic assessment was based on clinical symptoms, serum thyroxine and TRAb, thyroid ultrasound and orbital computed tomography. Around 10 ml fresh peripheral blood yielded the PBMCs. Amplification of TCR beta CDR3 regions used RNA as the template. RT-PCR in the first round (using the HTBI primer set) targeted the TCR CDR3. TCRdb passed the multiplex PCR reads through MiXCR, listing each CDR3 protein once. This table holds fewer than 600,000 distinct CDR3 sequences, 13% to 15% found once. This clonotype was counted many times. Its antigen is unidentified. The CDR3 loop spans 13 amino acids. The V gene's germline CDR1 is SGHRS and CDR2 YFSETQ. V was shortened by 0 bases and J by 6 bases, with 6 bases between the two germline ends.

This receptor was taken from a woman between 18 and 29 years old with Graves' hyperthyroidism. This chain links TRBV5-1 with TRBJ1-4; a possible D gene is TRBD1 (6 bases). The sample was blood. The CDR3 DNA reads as TGCGCCAGCAGCTTGGGACAGGATGAAAAACTGTTTTTT. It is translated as CASSLGQDEKLFF.